The 8 T cell receptor beta chains presented below share a single source sample, sequenced in a study of blood T cell repertoires in COVID-19. Method: immunoSEQ multiplex PCR; TCRdb's copy keeps in-frame clones and lacks some. The sample contains hundreds of thousands of clones, more than 70% of which appear only once. The sample comprised peripheral blood. These receptors all come from a woman aged 25 to 39 who had recovered from COVID-19.

The chain combines TRBV6-5 with TRBJ2-7, with 7 bases that match TRBD1. Germline CDR1 reads MNHEY; CDR2 reads SVGAGI. V gave up 5 bases and J gave up 4 bases; unmatched junction bases: 8. The CDR3 has 14 residues. The CDR3 DNA follows: TGTGCCAGCAGTCCTCACAGGGGATTATACGAGCAGTACTTC. Its protein product is CASSPHRGLYEQYF.

CDR3 in amino acids: CASSFRQEETEAFF. The DNA for the CDR3 is TGTGCCAGCAGCTTTCGGCAGGAGGAAACTGAAGCTTTCTTT. V and J are TRBV5-5 and TRBJ1-1; D not resolved. There are 14 residues in the CDR3. Germline CDR1 and CDR2: SGHKS and YYEKEE (reference sequence). Between the trimmed V and J ends, which lost 2 bases and 5 bases, there was a span of 13 bases. The full variable domain, in which reference TRBV5-5 and TRBJ1-1 provide the parts outside the CDR3, is DAGVTQSPTHLIKTRGQQVTLRCSPISGHKSVSWYQQVLGQGPQFIFQYYEKEERGRGNFPDRFSARQFPNYSSELNVNALLLGDSALYLCASSFRQEETEAFFGQGTRLTVV.

The chain employs TRBV24-1 and TRBJ2-3; maybe TRBD2 (6 bases). V lost 3 bases, J lost 2 bases, and 17 bases lay in between. CDR3 length: 17 residues. The germline CDR1 and CDR2 sequences are KGHDR and SFDVKD. Here the CDR3 reads CATSDIALAANTDTQYF. Written as DNA, the CDR3 is TGTGCCACCAGTGATATCGCTTTAGCGGCAAACACAGATACGCAGTATTTT.

The CDR3 sequence is CASSFGTGGSQYF. For the CDR3, the DNA is TGTGCCAGCAGCTTCGGGACAGGGGGGTCCCAGTACTTC. The chain combines TRBV5-5 with TRBJ2-5, with 11 positions matching TRBD1. Germline V gene lookup returns CDR1 SGHKS and CDR2 YYEKEE (reference sequence). V shed 2 bases and J 9 bases; nucleotides not matched to a gene: 3. The CDR3 has 13 amino acids.

The V and J genes are TRBV15 and TRBJ2-4, with 8 nucleotides matching TRBD1. The trim removed 6 bases at V and 8 bases at J, leaving 9 bases unmatched. The CDR3 runs 14 residues. CDR1 and CDR2 (germline): LNHNV, YYDKDF (reference sequence). The CDR3 reads CATRDRESRDIQYF. CDR3 nucleotides: TGTGCCACCAGGGACAGGGAGAGTAGAGACATTCAGTACTTC.

The chain joins TRBV6-5 to TRBJ1-4, with 8 bases lining up with TRBD1. The germline V gene encodes CDR1 MNHEY and CDR2 SVGAGI. The CDR3 sequence is 14 residues long. V was pared by 6 bases and J by 8 bases, with 8 bases of the junction left unmatched. The CDR3 loop reads CASSQTGVEEKLFF. DNA for the CDR3: TGTGCCAGCAGCCAGACAGGGGTGGAGGAAAAACTGTTTTTT.

The CDR3 bases are TGCGCCAGCAGCCAAAGCCTTCGGGAGACCCAGTACTTC. The encoded protein is CASSQSLRETQYF. The V call is TRBV4-1, the J call TRBJ2-5; the D is unclear. V was cut by 2 bases and J by 5 bases, with 9 bases left in between. The V gene's germline CDR1 is MGHRA and CDR2 YSYEKL. The CDR3 is 13 amino acids.

The chain combines TRBV5-1 with TRBJ2-1, with D possibly matching TRBD1 (6 bases). This CDR3 region has 17 residues. The germline gives CDR1 SGHRS, CDR2 YFSETQ. The ends were cut back, 0 bases at V and 9 bases at J, with 22 bases in the middle. The CDR3 region is CASSLADPISGTSEQFF. In nucleotides, the CDR3 is TGCGCCAGCAGCTTGGCCGATCCAATCTCCGGGACAAGTGAGCAGTTCTTC.